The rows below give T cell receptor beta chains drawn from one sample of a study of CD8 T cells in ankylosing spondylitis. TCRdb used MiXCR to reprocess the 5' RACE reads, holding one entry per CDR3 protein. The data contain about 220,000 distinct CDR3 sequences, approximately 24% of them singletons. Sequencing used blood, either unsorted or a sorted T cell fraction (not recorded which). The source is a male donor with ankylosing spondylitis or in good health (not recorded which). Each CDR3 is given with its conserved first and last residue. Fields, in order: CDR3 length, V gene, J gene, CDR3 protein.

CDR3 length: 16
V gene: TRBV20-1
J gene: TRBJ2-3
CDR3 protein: CSASTQLAGDRDTQYF

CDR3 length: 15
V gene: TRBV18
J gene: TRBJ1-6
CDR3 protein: CASSPSMTANSPLHF

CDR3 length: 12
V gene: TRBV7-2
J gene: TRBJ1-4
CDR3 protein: CASRFFNEKLFF

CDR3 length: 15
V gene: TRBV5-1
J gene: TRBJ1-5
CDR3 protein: CASSFTGTGNQPQHF

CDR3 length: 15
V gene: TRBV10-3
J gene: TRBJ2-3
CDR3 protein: CAISAGASGLDTQYF

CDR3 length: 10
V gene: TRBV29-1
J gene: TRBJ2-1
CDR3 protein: CSVQMKGQFF

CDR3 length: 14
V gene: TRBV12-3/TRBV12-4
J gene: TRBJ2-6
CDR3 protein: CASSGISGANVLTF

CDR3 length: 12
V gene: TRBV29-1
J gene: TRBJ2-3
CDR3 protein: CSVVEGTDTQYF

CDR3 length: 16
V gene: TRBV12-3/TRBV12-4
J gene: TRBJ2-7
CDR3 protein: CASRTELAGVSYEQYF

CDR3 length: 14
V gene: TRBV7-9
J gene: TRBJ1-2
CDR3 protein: CASSPRAGSYGYTF

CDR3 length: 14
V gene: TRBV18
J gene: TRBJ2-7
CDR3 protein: CASSPLAGGYEQYF

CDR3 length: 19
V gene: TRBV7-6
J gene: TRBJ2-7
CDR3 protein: CASRPTPGVSGRAGYEQYF

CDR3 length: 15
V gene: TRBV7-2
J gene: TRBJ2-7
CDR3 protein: CASSLELSSSYEQYF

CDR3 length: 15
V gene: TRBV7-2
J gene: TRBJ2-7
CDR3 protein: CASSSPGRKRIEQYF

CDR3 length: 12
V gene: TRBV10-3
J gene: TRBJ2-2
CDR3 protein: CATGTNTGELFF

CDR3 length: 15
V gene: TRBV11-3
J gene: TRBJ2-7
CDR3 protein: CASSPGLAGRYEQYF

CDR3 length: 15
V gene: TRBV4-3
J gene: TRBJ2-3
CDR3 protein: CASSEQGARADTQYF

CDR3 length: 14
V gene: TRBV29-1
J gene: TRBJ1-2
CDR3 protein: CSVPTGGYRYGYTF

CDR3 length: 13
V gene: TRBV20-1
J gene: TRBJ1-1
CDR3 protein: CSASLNRVTEAFF

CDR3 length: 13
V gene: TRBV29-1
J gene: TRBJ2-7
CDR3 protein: CSVERDTTYEQYF

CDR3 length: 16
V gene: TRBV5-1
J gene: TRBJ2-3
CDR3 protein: CASSAGLAGPSDTQYF

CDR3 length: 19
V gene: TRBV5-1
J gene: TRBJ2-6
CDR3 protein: CASSLRASGASSGANVLTF

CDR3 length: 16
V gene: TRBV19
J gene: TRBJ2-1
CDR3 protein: CASSWTGGSSYNEQFF

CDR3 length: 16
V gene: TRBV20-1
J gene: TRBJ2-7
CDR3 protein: CSARAHDSGARNEQYF

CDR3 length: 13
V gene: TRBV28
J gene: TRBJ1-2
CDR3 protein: CASSRDMKYGYTF

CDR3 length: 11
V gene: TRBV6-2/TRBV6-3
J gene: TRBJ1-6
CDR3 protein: CASSYPSPLHF